A selection of T cell receptor beta chains follows, all from one sample in a study of T cell changes during pregnancy in multiple sclerosis. Data came from immunoSEQ multiplex PCR; TCRdb stores just in-frame clones and leaves some out. The table has about 70,000 clones, around nine tenths seen once. Sequencing used peripheral blood, obtained in the third trimester of pregnancy. The receptor source for this set is a female donor in good health, enrolled as a control in a pregnancy study. CDR3s include the opening cysteine and the closing phenylalanine or tryptophan. Fields, in order: V gene, D gene, J gene, clone size, CDR3 protein, CDR3 DNA. The D gene is left open where the match is weak. Clone size appears in some rows only: once, few, many, or a class for an expanded clone.

TRBV15	-	TRBJ1-2	-	CATSRDTGGASGYTF	TGTGCCACCAGCAGAGATACTGGCGGGGCGAGTGGCTACACCTTC
TRBV2	TRBD1	TRBJ1-6	-	CASSLDRGLSPLHF	TGTGCCAGCAGCCTGGACAGGGGGCTTTCACCCCTCCACTTT
TRBV23-1	-	TRBJ1-5	-	CASRVGTLSNQPQHF	TGCGCCAGCAGGGTAGGGACTTTAAGCAATCAGCCCCAGCATTTT
TRBV6-1	-	TRBJ1-2	once	CASSGRGSPQDGYTF	TGTGCCAGCAGTGGGCGAGGGTCACCCCAGGATGGCTACACCTTC
TRBV5-1	-	TRBJ2-1	-	CASSRPGSYNEQFF	TGCGCCAGCAGCCGACCCGGGTCTTACAATGAGCAGTTCTTC
TRBV5-6	-	TRBJ2-1	-	CASSLGLRAERYEQFF	TGTGCCAGCAGCTTGGGGTTGAGGGCGGAGAGATACGAGCAGTTCTTC
TRBV7-2	-	TRBJ1-6	few	CASSLLELPNSPLHF	TGTGCCAGCAGCTTATTAGAGTTACCCAATTCACCCCTCCACTTT
TRBV7-2	-	TRBJ1-1	-	CASSRGLMGTEAFF	TGTGCCAGCAGCCGGGGTTTAATGGGCACTGAAGCTTTCTTT
TRBV15	-	TRBJ2-3	once	CATSGASRVADTQYF	TGTGCCACCAGCGGGGCGAGTAGGGTAGCAGATACGCAGTATTTT
TRBV7-8	TRBD1	TRBJ1-2	-	CASSLGMGQGPYGYTF	TGTGCCAGCAGCCTAGGCATGGGACAGGGGCCCTATGGCTACACCTTC
TRBV7-6	-	TRBJ2-7	-	CASSSDQGLYEQYF	TGTGCCAGCAGCTCTGACCAGGGGCTCTACGAGCAGTACTTC
TRBV11-2	-	TRBJ1-4	-	CASSLAGGLGKLFF	TGTGCCAGCAGCTTAGCCGGGGGTTTGGGGAAACTGTTTTTT
TRBV27	-	TRBJ1-1	-	CASSLRYRANTEAFF	TGTGCCAGCAGTTTACGTTACAGGGCGAACACTGAAGCTTTCTTT
TRBV9	-	TRBJ1-2	-	CASSGNGIANYGYTF	TGTGCCAGCTCCGGGAACGGTATCGCTAACTATGGCTACACCTTC
TRBV7-2	-	TRBJ2-6	-	CASSTSQAAGANVLTF	TGTGCCAGCAGCACCTCGCAGGCCGCTGGGGCCAACGTCCTGACTTTC
TRBV5-4	-	TRBJ1-5	-	CASSLNGAGLSNQPQHF	TGTGCCAGCAGCTTAAACGGAGCGGGGCTTAGCAATCAGCCCCAGCATTTT
TRBV18	-	TRBJ2-7	-	CASSRDMDEQYF	TGTGCCAGCTCCAGGGACATGGACGAGCAGTACTTC
TRBV10-3	TRBD1	TRBJ1-1	-	CAISESDRVNTEAFF	TGTGCCATCAGTGAGTCGGACAGGGTGAACACTGAAGCTTTCTTT
TRBV9	TRBD1	TRBJ1-2	-	CASSPTGTGSGYTF	TGTGCCAGCAGCCCCACCGGGACAGGTAGTGGCTACACCTTC
TRBV11-2	TRBD2	TRBJ2-3	-	CASGGGLTDTQYF	TGTGCCAGCGGGGGGGGTCTGACAGATACGCAGTATTTT
TRBV7-2	TRBD1	TRBJ2-3	-	CASSSPRGGHTDTQYF	TGTGCCAGCAGCTCTCCGAGAGGGGGCCACACAGATACGCAGTATTTT
TRBV29-1	TRBD1	TRBJ1-5	-	CSVARDRNQPQHF	TGCAGCGTTGCCCGGGACAGAAATCAGCCCCAGCATTTT
TRBV5-4	-	TRBJ2-7	-	CASSLRATGLSFYEQYF	TGTGCCAGCAGCTTGCGGGCTACGGGACTTTCCTTCTACGAGCAGTACTTC
TRBV5-1	-	TRBJ2-7	-	CASSRTTSYEQYF	TGCGCCAGCAGCCGGACAACCTCCTACGAGCAGTACTTC